This paragraph covers one TCR beta chain sequence. Measured with immunoSEQ multiplex PCR; TCRdb has only the in-frame clones, and not every one. The sample shows 50,000 or so clones, 65% to 80% of them seen only once. Per germline, CDR1 MNHNY and CDR2 SVGAGI (reference sequence). Germline trimming cut 2 bases from V and 6 bases from J; bases unmatched to any gene: 7. This CDR3 region has 15 residues. This sample is part of a study of T cell clones after liver transplantation. This specimen was CD4+ T cells from blood, taken approximately 54 months after liver transplant. The TCR was taken from a human patient who received a liver transplant. Some T cells may possibly be graft donor cells. The chain combines TRBV6-6 with TRBJ2-1; 7 positions match TRBD1. Here the CDR3 DNA reads TGTGCCAGCAGTTACCTAGGGACAGAGACCAATGAGCAGTTCTTC. Translated, it gives CASSYLGTETNEQFF.